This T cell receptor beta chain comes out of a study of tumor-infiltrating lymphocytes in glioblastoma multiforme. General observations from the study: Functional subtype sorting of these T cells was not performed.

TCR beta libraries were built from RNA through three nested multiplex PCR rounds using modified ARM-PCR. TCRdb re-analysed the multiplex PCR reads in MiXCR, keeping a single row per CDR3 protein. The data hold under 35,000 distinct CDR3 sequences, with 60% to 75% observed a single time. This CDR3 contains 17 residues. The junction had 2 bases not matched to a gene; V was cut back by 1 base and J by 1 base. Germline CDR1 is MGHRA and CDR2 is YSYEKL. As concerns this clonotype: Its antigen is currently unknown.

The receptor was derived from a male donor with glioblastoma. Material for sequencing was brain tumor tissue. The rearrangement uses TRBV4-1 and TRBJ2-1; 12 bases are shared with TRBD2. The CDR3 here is CASSQGLAGGSYNEQFF. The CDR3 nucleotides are TGCGCCAGCAGCCAAGGGCTAGCGGGAGGGTCCTACAATGAGCAGTTCTTC.